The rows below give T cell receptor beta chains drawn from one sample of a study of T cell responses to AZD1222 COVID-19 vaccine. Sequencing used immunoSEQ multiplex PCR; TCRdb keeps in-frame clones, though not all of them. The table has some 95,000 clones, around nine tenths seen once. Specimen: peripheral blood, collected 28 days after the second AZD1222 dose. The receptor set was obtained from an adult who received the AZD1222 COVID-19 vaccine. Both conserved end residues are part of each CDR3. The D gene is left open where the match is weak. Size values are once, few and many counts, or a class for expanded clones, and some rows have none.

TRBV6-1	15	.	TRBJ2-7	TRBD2	TGTGCCAGCAGTGAAGGGACTAGCGGGGTAAACGAGCAGTACTTC	CASSEGTSGVNEQYF
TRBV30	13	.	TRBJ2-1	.	TGTGCCTGCCGGTTGGGGCACTACAATGAGCAGTTCTTC	CACRLGHYNEQFF
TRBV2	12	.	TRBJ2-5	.	TGTGCCAGCACAGGCAGGGAGGAGACCCAGTACTTC	CASTGREETQYF
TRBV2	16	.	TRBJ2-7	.	TGTGCCAGCCACACGGGCCCGAGAGGGGGCTCCTACGAGCAGTACTTC	CASHTGPRGGSYEQYF
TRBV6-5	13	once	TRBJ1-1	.	TGTGCCAGCAGGCCCCCAGGGGTGACTGAAGCTTTCTTT	CASRPPGVTEAFF
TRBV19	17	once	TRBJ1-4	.	TGTGCCAGTAGTATGGTAGACAGTATGTCAACTAATGAAAAACTGTTTTTT	CASSMVDSMSTNEKLFF
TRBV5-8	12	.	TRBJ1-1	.	TGTGCCAGCAGCCCAGGGCCGGCTGAAGCTTTCTTT	CASSPGPAEAFF
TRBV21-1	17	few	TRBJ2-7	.	TGTGCCAGCAGCAAAAGGACAGGGGATCGCTACCACTACGAGCAGTACTTC	CASSKRTGDRYHYEQYF
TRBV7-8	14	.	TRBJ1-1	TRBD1	TGTGCCAGCAGCTTTGGCAGGGGGGGCACTGAAGCTTTCTTT	CASSFGRGGTEAFF
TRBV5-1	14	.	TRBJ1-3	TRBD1	TGCGCCAGCAGCCCTGACAGGGCTGGAAACACCATATATTTT	CASSPDRAGNTIYF
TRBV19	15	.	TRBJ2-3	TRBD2	TGTGCCAGTAGTATCCGGGGACTAGAATTAGATACGCAGTATTTT	CASSIRGLELDTQYF
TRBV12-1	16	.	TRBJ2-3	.	TGTGCCAGCAGCTTTGAGGGACAGGGGGGCGCAGATACGCAGTATTTT	CASSFEGQGGADTQYF
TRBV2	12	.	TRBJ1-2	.	TGTGCCAGCAGTTCGGTCCGGGGAGGGTACACCTTC	CASSSVRGGYTF
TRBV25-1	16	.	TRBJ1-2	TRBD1	TGTGCCAGCAGTGAATTTCGGGACAGGCAAGACTATGGCTACACCTTC	CASSEFRDRQDYGYTF
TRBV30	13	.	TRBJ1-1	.	TGTGCCTGGAGTGCTGACAGCAACACTGAAGCTTTCTTT	CAWSADSNTEAFF
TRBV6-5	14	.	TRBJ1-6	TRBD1	TGTGCCAGCAGTTACCGGGACAGGGATTCACCCCTCCACTTT	CASSYRDRDSPLHF
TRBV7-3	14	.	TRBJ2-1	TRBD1	TGTGCCAGCAGCTTAACAGGGGGCGGGAATGAGCAGTTCTTC	CASSLTGGGNEQFF
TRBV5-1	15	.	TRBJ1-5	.	TGCGCCAGCAGCTTGGAGGGCTATAGCAATCAGCCCCAGCATTTT	CASSLEGYSNQPQHF
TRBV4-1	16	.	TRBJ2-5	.	TGCGCCAGCAGCCAAGACTCAGGAGACGCCCAAGAGACCCAGTACTTC	CASSQDSGDAQETQYF
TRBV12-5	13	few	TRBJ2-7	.	TGTGCTAGTGCCCACGGCAGTTCCTACGAGCAGTACTTC	CASAHGSSYEQYF
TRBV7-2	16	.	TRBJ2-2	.	TGTGCCAGCAGCTTAGCCGGGGGATTCAACACCGGGGAGCTGTTTTTT	CASSLAGGFNTGELFF
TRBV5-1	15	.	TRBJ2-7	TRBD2	TGCGCCAGCAGCATACGACTAGCGGGAGGCTACGAGCAGTACTTC	CASSIRLAGGYEQYF
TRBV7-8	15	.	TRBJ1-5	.	TGTGCCAGCAGCTTAGCGCTCAGGGACAATCAGCCCCAGCATTTT	CASSLALRDNQPQHF
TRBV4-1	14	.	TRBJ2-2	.	TGCGCCAGCAGCCGTACACCGAACACCGGGGAGCTGTTTTTT	CASSRTPNTGELFF
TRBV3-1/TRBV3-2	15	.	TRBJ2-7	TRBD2	TGTGCCAGCAGCCACCCTAGCGGGAGCTCCTACGAGCAGTACTTC	CASSHPSGSSYEQYF
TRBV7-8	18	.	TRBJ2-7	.	TGTGCCAGCAGCTTAGTTCAAGCGCGTTCCCCCGGGATCTACGAGCAGTACTTC	CASSLVQARSPGIYEQYF
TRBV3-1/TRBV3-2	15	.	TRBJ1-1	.	TGTGCCAGCAGCCAAGTGTTAGGGTTGAACACTGAAGCTTTCTTT	CASSQVLGLNTEAFF
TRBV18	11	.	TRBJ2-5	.	TGTGCCAGCTCACCACAGGAGACCCAGTACTTC	CASSPQETQYF
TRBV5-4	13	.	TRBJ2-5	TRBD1	TGTGCCAGCAGCCCCGGGACAGGGGAGACCCAGTACTTC	CASSPGTGETQYF
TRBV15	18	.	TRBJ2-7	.	TGTGCCACCAGCAGAGATCTCCCAACGGGCCTTCGCTCCTACGAGCAGTACTTC	CATSRDLPTGLRSYEQYF
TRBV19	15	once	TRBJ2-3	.	TGTGCCAGTAGTATACAACCGGTCGCAGGGGATACGCAGTATTTT	CASSIQPVAGDTQYF
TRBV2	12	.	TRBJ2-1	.	TGTGCCAGCACTAACTCCTACAATGAGCAGTTCTTC	CASTNSYNEQFF
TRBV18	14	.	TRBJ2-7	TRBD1	TGTGCCAGCTCACCAGGGACAGATTCCTACGAGCAGTACTTC	CASSPGTDSYEQYF
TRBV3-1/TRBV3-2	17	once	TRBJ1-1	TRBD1	TGTGCCAGCAGCCAGCAAAAGGGGACAGGGATGAACACTGAAGCTTTCTTT	CASSQQKGTGMNTEAFF
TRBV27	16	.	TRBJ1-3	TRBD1	TGTGCCAGCAGTCCTGAGAGGACAGGGTACGGAAACACCATATATTTT	CASSPERTGYGNTIYF
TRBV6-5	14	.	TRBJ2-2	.	TGTGCCAGCAGTTGGGACGAGAACACCGGGGAGCTGTTTTTT	CASSWDENTGELFF
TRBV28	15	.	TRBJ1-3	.	TGTGCCAGCAGTTTATCGGTAGTCTCTGGAAACACCATATATTTT	CASSLSVVSGNTIYF
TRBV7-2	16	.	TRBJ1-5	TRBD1	TGTGCCAGCAGCGCCATAACAGGGGGCAGCAATCAGCCCCAGCATTTT	CASSAITGGSNQPQHF
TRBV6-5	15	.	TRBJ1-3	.	TGTGCCAGTGGAAAGGACAGCTACTCTGGAAACACCATATATTTT	CASGKDSYSGNTIYF
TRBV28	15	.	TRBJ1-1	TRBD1	TGTGCCAGCGGCAGGAAAGGGGGCCTTAGGACTGAAGCTTTCTTT	CASGRKGGLRTEAFF
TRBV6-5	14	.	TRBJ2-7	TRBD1	TGTGCCAGCACCGGACAGGGGAGCTCCTACGAGCAGTACTTC	CASTGQGSSYEQYF
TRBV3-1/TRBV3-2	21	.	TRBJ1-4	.	TGTGCCAGCAGCCAAGATACCCCCGAGACAGCCCATTCGCAAGCTAATGAAAAACTGTTTTTT	CASSQDTPETAHSQANEKLFF
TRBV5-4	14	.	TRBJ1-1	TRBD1	TGTGCCACCAAACAGGGGGAACTCTACACTGAAGCTTTCTTT	CATKQGELYTEAFF
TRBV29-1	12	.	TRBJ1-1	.	TGCAGCGTTGACGGGACGGACACTGAAGCTTTCTTT	CSVDGTDTEAFF
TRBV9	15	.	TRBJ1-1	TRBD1	TGTGCCAGCAGCGCATTCGGGACAGGGGAGTCTGAAGCTTTCTTT	CASSAFGTGESEAFF
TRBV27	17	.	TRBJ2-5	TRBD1	TGTGCCAGCAGCCCGACATGGACAGGTCTTAATGTAGAGACCCAGTACTTC	CASSPTWTGLNVETQYF
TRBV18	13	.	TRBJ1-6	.	TGTGCCAGCCGAATAAACGGGGGTTCACCCCTCCACTTT	CASRINGGSPLHF
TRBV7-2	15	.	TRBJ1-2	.	TGTGCCAGCAGTTTCGGAGGAGGGGCTAACTATGGCTACACCTTC	CASSFGGGANYGYTF
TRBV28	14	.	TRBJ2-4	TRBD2	TGTGCCAGCAGTTCTAGCGGGGCCAAAAACATTCAGTACTTC	CASSSSGAKNIQYF
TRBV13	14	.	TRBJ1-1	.	TGTGCCAGCAGCACCTTAGACAGAGGCACTGAAGCTTTCTTT	CASSTLDRGTEAFF
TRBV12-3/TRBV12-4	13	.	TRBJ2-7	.	TGTGCCAGCACCGCAGGGGTTAGCCACGAGCAGTACTTC	CASTAGVSHEQYF
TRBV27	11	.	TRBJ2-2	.	TGTGCCAGTCGGAAGACCGGGGAGCTGTTTTTT	CASRKTGELFF
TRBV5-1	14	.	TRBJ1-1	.	TGCGCCAGCAGCTTGGAGGCCTATAACACTGAAGCTTTCTTT	CASSLEAYNTEAFF
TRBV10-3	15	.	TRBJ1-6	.	TGTGCCATCAGTGGCGCGGGGATCGATAATTCACCCCTCCACTTT	CAISGAGIDNSPLHF
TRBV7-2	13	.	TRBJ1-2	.	TGTGCCAGCAGCTCCGGGGCTGACTATGGCTACACCTTC	CASSSGADYGYTF
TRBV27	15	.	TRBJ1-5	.	TGTGCCAGCAGTCTCAACCCGGGGTTTTCACAGCCCCAGCATTTT	CASSLNPGFSQPQHF
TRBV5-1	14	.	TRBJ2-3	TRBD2	TGCGCCAGCAGCTCTCGGGAGGGGACAGATACGCAGTATTTT	CASSSREGTDTQYF
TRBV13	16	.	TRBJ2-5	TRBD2	TGTGCCAGCAGCTTCCCCAGGGCGGGAGGGGAAGAGACCCAGTACTTC	CASSFPRAGGEETQYF